This TCR beta chain is drawn from a study of T cell repertoires in cytomegalovirus infection. Overall study: In the study, CMV epitopes included recently identified HLA-C-restricted and well-studied HLA-B-restricted ones. It was the public TCR beta signatures that indicated both CMV infection and matching HLA type. Overall study results and limits: Cumulative frequency (of public TCR beta family members) identified carriers of CMV plus the relevant HLA. Across the ex vivo response, the dominant clonotypes were HLA-C-restricted CMV-specific TCR beta clonotypes.

About this clonotype itself: Its antigen is unknown.

The germline gives CDR1 SGHVS, CDR2 FQNEAQ. Trimming removed 5 bases from V and 2 bases from J; junction bases left unmatched: 13. The CDR3 sequence is 17 residues long. TCRdb independently ran MiXCR on the reads; one entry per CDR3 protein. The sample has around 800,000 distinct CDR3 sequences, 30% to 35% seen once. V usage is TRBV7-8 and J usage is TRBJ2-3; 7 bases map to TRBD1. This clonotype was sampled from a human donor in good health (CMV status not recorded). Some clones in this sample may be carry-over from other donors' samples. The sequences come from cultured CD8+ T cells from PBMCs, collected from culture after CMV antigen stimulation. The CDR3 protein is CASSGRAQGVATDTQYF. CDR3 bases: TGTGCCAGCAGCGGACGGGCCCAGGGGGTTGCCACAGATACGCAGTATTTT.